This TCR beta chain was sequenced for a study of T cell repertoires in cytomegalovirus infection. For the study at large: Used in the study were CMV epitopes, some recently identified and HLA-C-restricted, others well-studied and HLA-B-restricted.

TCRdb itself ran the reads through MiXCR, one entry per CDR3 protein. The sample has around 750,000 distinct CDR3 sequences; about 33% are singletons. Per germline, CDR1 SGHVS and CDR2 FNYEAQ. Trimming removed 3 bases at V and 6 bases at J, with 20 bases between. The CDR3 has 16 amino acids. With respect to this clonotype: Its cognate antigen is unknown.

Regarding the study as a whole: Dominating the ex vivo response were TCR beta clonotypes that were CMV-specific and HLA-C-restricted.

The TCR was taken from a human donor in good health (CMV status not recorded). Some clones in this sample may be carry-over from other donors' samples. The sample in question was cultured CD8+ T cells from PBMCs, obtained from culture after CMV antigen stimulation. The V call is TRBV7-6, the J call TRBJ1-2; tentatively, D is TRBD1 (5 bases). The CDR3 is CASSLNTGTIAHGYTF. The CDR3 DNA reads as TGTGCCAGCAGCTTGAACACCGGGACGATCGCCCATGGCTACACCTTC. Looking up the rest from reference TRBV7-6 and TRBJ1-2 gives the full variable domain: GAGVSQSPRYKVTKRGQDVALRCDPISGHVSLYWYRQALGQGPEFLTYFNYEAQQDKSGLPNDRFSAERPEGSISTLTIQRTEQRDSAMYRCASSLNTGTIAHGYTFGSGTRLTVV.